The 31 T cell receptor beta chains given below trace back to one sample, sequenced in a study of blood T cell repertoires in COVID-19. The assay was immunoSEQ multiplex PCR, and TCRdb's table has in-frame clones only and misses some. The sample shows 200,000 to 300,000 clones, around 90% of them seen only once. Sequencing was carried out using peripheral blood. The receptors were sampled from a human donor in a cohort sampled during active COVID-19.

J is TRBJ2-3 and V is TRBV19; tentative D call: TRBD2 (5 bases). V lost 7 bases and J lost 0, with 14 bases in between. Germline V lookup: CDR1 LNHDA, CDR2 SQIVND (reference sequence). The CDR3 spans 15 residues. The CDR3 loop reads CASTPDGLSTDTQYF. In nucleotides, the CDR3 is TGTGCCAGTACCCCAGACGGACTTAGCACAGATACGCAGTATTTT.

This chain uses TRBV18 with TRBJ1-1, with D maybe TRBD1 (5 bases). CDR3 size: 13 residues. Germline values: CDR1 KGHSH, CDR2 LQKENI. V lost 10 bases, J lost 4 bases, and 16 bases lay in between. The CDR3 bases are TGTGCCACCGCCCTCGGGGGGAGCACTGAAGCTTTCTTT. This codes for CATALGGSTEAFF. Drawing the rest from reference TRBV18 and TRBJ1-1, the complete variable domain is NAGVMQNPRHLVRRRGQEARLRCSPMKGHSHVYWYRQLPEEGLKFMVYLQKENIIDESGMPKERFSAEFPKEGPSILRIQQVVRGDSAAYFCATALGGSTEAFFGQGTRLTVV.

The chain has TRBV30 and TRBJ2-3, with a tentative D call TRBD1 (6 bases). Germline CDR1 reads GTSNPN; CDR2 reads SVGIG (reference sequence). The CDR3 consists of 17 residues. The V gene lost 5 bases and the J gene lost 4 bases, with 25 bases spanning the gap. This CDR3 is CAWSQGWGPGVADTQYF. DNA for the CDR3: TGTGCCTGGTCCCAGGGGTGGGGGCCGGGCGTTGCAGATACGCAGTATTTT. The full variable domain, completed using reference TRBV30 and TRBJ2-3, is SQTIHQWPATLVQPVGSPLSLECTVEGTSNPNLYWYRQAAGRGLQLLFYSVGIGQISSEVPQNLSASRPQDRQFILSSKKLLLSDSGFYLCAWSQGWGPGVADTQYFGPGTRLTVL.

CDR3 nucleotides: TGTGCCAGCAGCCAAGATCTGGAGACCCAGTACTTC. It encodes CASSQDLETQYF. This chain connects TRBV3-1 (or the pseudogene TRBV3-2) to TRBJ2-5; unclear D gene. The CDR3 runs to 12 residues. The germline V gene encodes CDR1 LGHDT and CDR2 YNNKEL (reference sequence). V was trimmed by 0 bases and J by 5 bases, leaving 4 bases between them.

The chain carries TRBV5-4 and TRBJ2-5; 8 bases are shared with TRBD2. With V trimmed by 0 bases and J by 1 base, 5 bases remained unmatched. The CDR3 is 16 amino acids. The germline V gene has CDR1 SGHNT and CDR2 YYREEE (reference sequence). CDR3 loop: CASSLGAGGRQETQYF. In DNA, the CDR3 is TGTGCCAGCAGCTTGGGGGCGGGGGGCCGCCAAGAGACCCAGTACTTC.

Only one count was recorded for this clone. One end of the junction fails to match germline, which may point to a read error. The rearrangement joins TRBV7-9 to TRBJ1-1; D is possibly TRBD1 (5 bases). There are 14 residues in the CDR3. Germline CDR1 reads SEHNR; CDR2 reads FQNEAQ (reference sequence). The DNA of the CDR3 is TGTGCCAGCGGCTTAAATACAGGAAACACTGAAGCTTTCTTT. Protein: CASGLNTGNTEAFF.

The genes are TRBV27 and TRBJ2-5; 11 positions match TRBD2. Germline values: CDR1 MNHEY, CDR2 SMNVEV (reference sequence). Trimming removed 3 bases from V and 5 bases from J; junction bases left unmatched: 8. This CDR3 has 16 residues. CDR3 region: CASSLGLGLAAETQYF. CDR3 nucleotide sequence: TGTGCCAGCAGTTTGGGCCTGGGACTAGCGGCGGAGACCCAGTACTTC.

This chain links TRBV12-3 or TRBV12-4 with TRBJ1-2; D is possibly TRBD1 (5 bases). The length of the CDR3 is 12 residues. V was trimmed by 3 bases and J by 8 bases, leaving 10 bases between them. The CDR3 coding sequence is TGTGCCAGCAGTTTGGGCGGGGACGGCTACACCTTC. Translating gives CASSLGGDGYTF.

The V gene is TRBV27, the J gene TRBJ2-3; no reliable D call. This CDR3 is 15 amino acids long. Germline CDR1 and CDR2: MNHEY and SMNVEV (reference sequence). V was cut by 2 bases and J by 2 bases, with 11 bases left in between. The CDR3 region is CASSLGSTITDTQYF. The CDR3 DNA reads as TGTGCCAGCAGTTTAGGTTCTACCATCACAGATACGCAGTATTTT.

The genes are TRBV30 and TRBJ2-7; 10 bases agree with TRBD1. Germline CDR1 is GTSNPN and CDR2 is SVGIG (reference sequence). The CDR3 loop spans 13 amino acids. Unmatched junction bases numbered 4, after V lost 2 bases and J lost 6 bases. In nucleotides, the CDR3 is TGTGCCTGGAGTTTAGGACAGGGGGGCGAGCAGTACTTC. Translation gives CAWSLGQGGEQYF.

The V call is TRBV24-1, the J call TRBJ2-4, with a tentative D call TRBD1 (6 bases). CDR1 and CDR2 from the germline V gene are KGHDR and SFDVKD. V lost 0 bases to trimming and J lost 4 bases, with 18 bases between them. The CDR3 covers 18 residues. The CDR3 loop is CATSDLNTGHGAKNIQYF. CDR3 coding DNA: TGTGCCACCAGTGATTTGAATACGGGACACGGGGCAAAAAACATTCAGTACTTC.

The rearrangement joins TRBV30 to TRBJ1-1, with 10 bases identical to TRBD1. With V trimmed by 4 bases and J by 5 bases, 4 bases remained unmatched. Per the germline V gene, CDR1 is GTSNPN and CDR2 is SVGIG (reference sequence). The CDR3 contains 13 residues. The CDR3 loop reads CAWTWDRGTEAFF. CDR3 in DNA: TGTGCCTGGACTTGGGACAGGGGTACTGAAGCTTTCTTT.

The CDR3 reads CASSFSLNYEQYF. CDR3 coding DNA: TGTGCCAGCAGTTTTAGTCTAAACTACGAGCAGTACTTC. V usage is TRBV12-3 or TRBV12-4 and J usage is TRBJ2-7; the D is unclear. The V end was cut by 3 bases, the J end by 3 bases, with 9 bases between. The CDR3 extends over 13 amino acids.

This clone was seen just once. The chain recombines TRBV10-3 with TRBJ2-7, with TRBD1 identical over 8 bases. CDR1 is ENHRY and CDR2 is SYGVKD in the germline V gene. After removal of 8 bases from V and 3 bases from J, the junction contained 6 bases not matched to a gene. CDR3 length: 13 amino acids. The CDR3 coding sequence is TGTGCCATCTCTGCAGGGGGCTTCTACGAGCAGTACTTC. Translating gives CAISAGGFYEQYF.

This chain joins TRBV18 and TRBJ2-5; tentatively, D is TRBD1 (6 bases). Per germline, CDR1 KGHSH and CDR2 LQKENI. The ends were cut back, 3 bases at V and 4 bases at J, with 12 bases in the middle. This CDR3 is 14 amino acids long. In DNA form, the CDR3 reads TGTGCCAGCTCACCCCCAGGGGTGGGAGAGACCCAGTACTTC. It is translated as CASSPPGVGETQYF.

This sequence joins TRBV7-8 and TRBJ2-1; 7 positions match TRBD2. The CDR3 has 16 residues. Germline loops: CDR1 SGHVS, CDR2 FQNEAQ. With 1 base clipped from V and 9 bases from J, the junction kept 12 bases outside the gene matches. The CDR3 loop reads CASSLGGPVRESEQFF. The CDR3 DNA reads as TGTGCCAGCAGCTTAGGAGGTCCCGTGCGGGAGAGTGAGCAGTTCTTC. Full variable domain (missing parts from reference TRBV7-8 and TRBJ2-1): GAGVSQSPRYKVAKRGQDVALRCDPISGHVSLFWYQQALGQGPEFLTYFQNEAQLDKSGLPSDRFFAERPEGSVSTLKIQRTQQEDSAVYLCASSLGGPVRESEQFFGPGTRLTVL.

This clone was seen once. The V gene is TRBV28, the J gene TRBJ2-3; 7 nucleotides agree with TRBD2. This CDR3 is built from 15 residues. CDR1 is MDHEN and CDR2 is SYDVKM in the germline V gene. With 3 bases clipped from V and 5 bases from J, the junction kept 8 bases outside the gene matches. The CDR3 DNA follows: TGTGCCAGCAGTTTTAGGGAGGGCAGGCAAGATACGCAGTATTTT. This translates into CASSFREGRQDTQYF.

V is TRBV13 and J is TRBJ1-2, with D tentatively TRBD1 (5 bases). V shed 5 bases and J shed 8 bases, with 18 bases lying between them. Germline-derived CDR1 and CDR2 are PRHDT and FYEKMQ (reference sequence). The CDR3 consists of 14 residues. In DNA, the CDR3 is TGTGCCAGCAGCCCCACCGGGGGAATCGAGGGCTACACCTTC. It encodes CASSPTGGIEGYTF. The full variable domain, with the rest looked up from reference TRBV13 and TRBJ1-2, is AAGVIQSPRHLIKEKRETATLKCYPIPRHDTVYWYQQGPGQDPQFLISFYEKMQSDKGSIPDRFSAQQFSDYHSELNMSSLELGDSALYFCASSPTGGIEGYTFGSGTRLTVV.

V is TRBV7-3 and J is TRBJ1-3; 7 bases fit TRBD1. Unmatched junction bases numbered 14, after V lost 9 bases and J lost 0 bases. Germline CDR1 and CDR2: SGHTA and FQGTGA. The CDR3 totals 17 residues. The CDR3 region has the DNA TGTGCCAGACGGAAGATCCCCAGGGGGACCTCTGGAAACACCATATATTTT. This translates into CARRKIPRGTSGNTIYF.

J is TRBJ1-2 and V is TRBV7-9; D is ambiguous. The germline CDR1 and CDR2 sequences are SEHNR and FQNEAQ (reference sequence). Trimming pared 2 bases from V and 4 bases from J, leaving 11 bases between. The CDR3 has 14 amino acids. The CDR3 DNA reads TGTGCCAGCAGCTTACGCGGGCCCTCCTATGGCTACACCTTC. This gives the protein CASSLRGPSYGYTF. The complete variable domain, with remaining parts taken from reference TRBV7-9 and TRBJ1-2, reads DTGVSQNPRHKITKRGQNVTFRCDPISEHNRLYWYRQTLGQGPEFLTYFQNEAQLEKSRLLSDRFSAERPKGSFSTLEIQRTEQGDSAMYLCASSLRGPSYGYTFGSGTRLTVV.

The rearrangement joins TRBV4-3 to TRBJ1-1, with D possibly matching TRBD1 (6 bases). Germline CDR1 reads LGHNA; CDR2 reads YSLEER. V lost 3 bases and J 3 bases, leaving 11 bases between the germline ends. The CDR3 extends over 14 amino acids. DNA of the CDR3: TGCGCCAGCAGCCAGGTTAAGGGGGACACTGAAGCTTTCTTT. This sequence encodes CASSQVKGDTEAFF.

This chain uses TRBV6-6 with TRBJ1-5; D not certain. V gave up 8 bases and J gave up 2 bases, with 13 bases separating them. This CDR3 is 14 amino acids long. Germline CDR1 MNHNY, CDR2 SVGAGI (reference sequence). The CDR3 region is CASVGGFGNQPQHF. The CDR3 region has the DNA TGTGCCAGCGTCGGAGGGTTCGGCAATCAGCCCCAGCATTTT.

The chain employs TRBV7-9 and TRBJ1-2; tentative D call: TRBD1 (5 bases). CDR3 length: 14 residues. The germline V gene has CDR1 SEHNR and CDR2 FQNEAQ (reference sequence). V was shortened by 5 bases and J by 4 bases, with 14 bases between the two germline ends. This CDR3 reads CASSPDQGRYGYTF. The CDR3 DNA is TGTGCCAGCAGCCCTGATCAGGGCCGCTATGGCTACACCTTC.

This chain links TRBV5-1 with TRBJ2-3, with 9 positions matching TRBD2. J gave up 6 bases and V 0 bases, and 8 bases lay outside the gene matches. The CDR3 is 16 residues long. Germline V CDR1 and CDR2: SGHRS, YFSETQ. The CDR3 is CASSLARREGRDTQYF. The DNA for the CDR3 is TGCGCCAGCAGCTTGGCCCGGCGGGAGGGCCGCGATACGCAGTATTTT.

The chain couples TRBV27 to TRBJ1-2; TRBD1 might be the D (5 bases). Germline V gene data show CDR1 as MNHEY and CDR2 as SMNVEV (reference sequence). This CDR3 contains 14 residues. V was shortened by 6 bases and J by 5 bases, with 16 bases between the two germline ends. The CDR3 spells CASRSLGGFYGYTF. Written as DNA, the CDR3 is TGTGCCAGCAGGTCCTTGGGGGGGTTTTATGGCTACACCTTC.

This chain uses TRBV28 with TRBJ2-5, with a possible D match to TRBD1 (5 bases). The CDR3 is made up of 12 amino acids. Trimming cost V 5 bases and J 7 bases, with 11 bases left between them. From germline, CDR1 is MDHEN and CDR2 SYDVKM. CDR3 protein: CASSRGIGTQYF. The CDR3 DNA reads TGTGCCAGCAGTAGGGGTATAGGGACCCAGTACTTC.

This chain uses TRBV18 with TRBJ2-1; D might be TRBD2 (7 bases). V gave up 1 base and J gave up 0 bases, with 13 bases separating them. The CDR3 is made up of 17 amino acids. Germline V gives CDR1 KGHSH, CDR2 LQKENI. The CDR3 sequence is CASSPRTGGSSYNEQFF. The CDR3 DNA reads TGTGCCAGCTCACCACGAACGGGGGGCAGCTCCTACAATGAGCAGTTCTTC.

The chain uses TRBV5-4 and TRBJ1-1, with D tentatively TRBD1 (5 bases). Per the germline V gene, CDR1 is SGHNT and CDR2 is YYREEE (reference sequence). The CDR3 extends over 14 amino acids. The V and J ends lost 4 bases and 3 bases respectively, with 13 bases between them. CDR3: CASSPRQGDTEAFF. The CDR3 bases are TGTGCCAGCAGCCCGAGGCAAGGGGACACTGAAGCTTTCTTT. The complete variable domain, with remaining parts taken from reference TRBV5-4 and TRBJ1-1, reads ETGVTQSPTHLIKTRGQQVTLRCSSQSGHNTVSWYQQALGQGPQFIFQYYREEENGRGNFPPRFSGLQFPNYSSELNVNALELDDSALYLCASSPRQGDTEAFFGQGTRLTVV.

V and J are TRBV10-3 and TRBJ2-3; D is possibly TRBD2 (7 bases). V dropped 3 bases and J dropped 7 bases, with 14 bases sitting between them. The germline gives CDR1 ENHRY, CDR2 SYGVKD. CDR3 length: 14 amino acids. CDR3 protein: CAISDGGGSNTQYF. Here the CDR3 DNA reads TGTGCCATCAGTGATGGGGGGGGCTCAAATACGCAGTATTTT.

The DNA of the CDR3 is TGTGCCAGTAGTATCGCGGAGCCCCAGCATTTT. It yields the protein CASSIAEPQHF. The V call is TRBV19, the J call TRBJ1-5, with D uncertain. The CDR3 is 11 residues long. Trimming stripped 3 bases from V and 8 bases from J, with 5 bases between. Germline V CDR1 and CDR2: LNHDA, SQIVND (reference sequence).

This chain joins TRBV24-1 and TRBJ1-2; 9 positions agree with TRBD1. J lost 6 bases, V lost 5 bases, and 6 bases had no gene match. CDR1 is KGHDR and CDR2 is SFDVKD in the germline V gene. There are 14 residues in the CDR3. Here the CDR3 DNA reads TGTGCCACCAGTGGACGACAGGGGGTGGATGGCTACACCTTC. Protein: CATSGRQGVDGYTF.